Listed here is a single T cell receptor (beta chain). Its target is unknown. Trimming cost V 6 bases and J 7 bases, with 11 bases left between them. Per the germline V gene, CDR1 is DFQATT and CDR2 is SNEGSKA (reference sequence). This CDR3 comprises 11 residues. Assay used: immunoSEQ multiplex PCR; TCRdb lists only in-frame clones, some missing. The sample shows 70,000 to 95,000 clones, 85% to 90% of them seen only once. The source of the sample is a study of T cell responses to AZD1222 COVID-19 vaccine. Broader study findings: Reportedly, nearly half of unique spike TCRs recognized epitopes outside B.1.351/B.1.1.7 mutations. Repertoires were sampled only after the peak T cell response. Donors skewed white British and female; clonal diversity was possibly underestimated. Baseline serostatus was positive in only a handful of AZD1222 recipients.

The starting material was peripheral blood, obtained on day 0 of MenACWY control vaccination. This chain joins TRBV20-1 and TRBJ2-3, with a possible D match to TRBD2 (6 bases). The source of this sequence is an adult in good health. The DNA of the CDR3 is TGCAGTGCCCTGGGGGGAAATACGCAGTATTTT. This encodes CSALGGNTQYF.